This T cell receptor (beta chain) appears in the sequencing data of a study of cytomegalovirus exposure and HLA in healthy donors. The study's findings and limits: It is likely that the observed cluster of highly shared sequence variants was a sequencing artifact. Clonal expansion, a later analysis showed, was greater in HLA-associated TCR beta chains than in equally common others. TCR beta V- and J-gene trimming, according to a later analysis, was linked to a missense DCLRE1C variant.

This CDR3 region has 13 residues. With 8 bases removed from V and 2 bases from J, the gap between germline ends came to 10 bases. CDR1 and CDR2 from the germline V gene are MDHEN and SYDVKM. PCR involved 60 Vbeta and 13 Jbeta primers. Clones were sequenced by immunoSEQ multiplex PCR, and TCRdb holds only the in-frame ones, with some missing. The table includes 120,000 or so clones, under 80% detected once. Points on this clone: No antigen is known for it.

Sequenced sample: PBMCs. This TCR was sampled from a man in his forties in good health and CMV-seropositive. The chain carries TRBV28 and TRBJ2-1; D perhaps matches TRBD2 (5 bases). The CDR3 DNA follows: TGTGCCAGCCAGGACTCACCCTACAATGAGCAGTTCTTC. This translates into CASQDSPYNEQFF.